This T cell receptor beta chain was found in a study of blood T cell repertoires in COVID-19. In the study overall: COVID-19 samples, acute and convalescent, were from the United States, Italy and Spain. In each case, the material was cDNA or gDNA derived from T cells, B-cell-depleted T cells, or PBMCs.

Germline lookup yields CDR1 MNHEY and CDR2 SVGAGI. V was clipped by 5 bases and J by 4 bases; unmatched bases: 6. This CDR3 region has 14 residues. In the authors' workflow: By means of reference gene primer amplification, nucleated cell counts were estimated. Sequencing was performed with immunoSEQ multiplex PCR; in TCRdb, only in-frame clones are kept and a portion is missing. D and trimming were read from the DNA, whereas the V and J calls and clone size are those reported in that table. The repertoire includes about 190,000 clones, more than 60% of them detected once, and around 12% sits in the top ten.

This rearrangement joins TRBV6-5 to TRBJ2-5, with 8 nucleotides matching TRBD2. This sequence was found in a woman in her 50s with acute or convalescent COVID-19. The sequenced sample was peripheral blood. CDR3: CASSRRTSRETQYF. In DNA, the CDR3 is TGTGCCAGCAGTCGCCGGACTAGCCGAGAGACCCAGTACTTC.